The 25 T cell receptor beta chains below were found in one sample sequenced in a study of OX40 agonist ivuxolimab in advanced cancers. Some clones are missing from TCRdb's copy, which holds only in-frame ones; the method was immunoSEQ multiplex PCR. Here the sample spans 55,000 to 80,000 clones, about four fifths being singletons. This specimen consisted of CD4+ or CD8+ T cells sorted from blood, obtained in a trial of the OX40 agonist ivuxolimab. The receptors here all came from an adult with an advanced solid tumor such as melanoma, head and neck, liver or kidney cancer.

This chain links TRBV18 with TRBJ2-5; D unresolved. The length of the CDR3 is 15 residues. Trimming removed 2 bases at V and 0 bases at J, with 10 bases between. CDR1 is KGHSH, CDR2 LQKENI, per germline. The CDR3 is CASSPDHGHQETQYF. The CDR3 coding sequence is TGTGCCAGCTCACCAGATCATGGGCACCAAGAGACCCAGTACTTC.

A remark on this clone: Its ends do not fully match the called genes, so a read error is possible. This chain joins TRBV19 and TRBJ2-3; either TRBD1 or TRBD2 may fit D (7 bases each). Germline values: CDR1 LNHDA, CDR2 SQIVND (reference sequence). This CDR3 has 18 amino acids. This CDR3 is CASSRRAQGGGPQNTQYF. The CDR3 DNA is TGTGCCAGCAGTAGAAGGGCCCAGGGGGGAGGGCCACAAAATACGCAGTATTTT.

The chain couples TRBV9 to TRBJ1-1; TRBD1 matches at 9 bases. The CDR3 length is 13 residues. In germline, CDR1 is SGDLS, CDR2 YYNGEE. The junction had 3 bases not matched to a gene; V was cut back by 4 bases and J by 5 bases. This CDR3 is CASSPGQGTEAFF. DNA of the CDR3: TGTGCCAGCAGCCCGGGACAGGGAACTGAAGCTTTCTTT.

J is TRBJ2-2 and V is TRBV7-9; tentatively, D is TRBD1 (6 bases). The V end lost 2 bases, the J end lost 4 bases, and 11 bases lay between the germline ends. CDR3 length: 15 amino acids. CDR1 is SEHNR and CDR2 is FQNEAQ in the germline V gene (reference sequence). CDR3 DNA: TGTGCCAGCAGCTTATCAGGGGTCGGCACCGGGGAGCTGTTTTTT. Amino acid sequence: CASSLSGVGTGELFF.

The chain is built from TRBV5-5 and TRBJ2-7; perhaps TRBD1 as D (5 bases). CDR3 length equals 14 residues. Germline V gene data show CDR1 as SGHKS and CDR2 as YYEKEE (reference sequence). V was trimmed by 1 base and J by 2 bases, leaving 10 bases between them. CDR3 residues: CASSLLDTPYEQYF. DNA for the CDR3: TGTGCCAGCAGCTTGCTGGACACCCCCTACGAGCAGTACTTC.

The chain is built from TRBV5-5 and TRBJ2-7; 8 positions agree with TRBD1. The CDR3 contains 14 residues. The V gene end was trimmed by 7 bases and the J gene end by 3 bases; junction bases not matched to a gene: 9. Germline V lookup: CDR1 SGHKS, CDR2 YYEKEE (reference sequence). CDR3 sequence reads: CASENGDRRYEQYF. The CDR3 coding sequence is TGTGCCAGCGAAAATGGGGACAGGCGCTACGAGCAGTACTTC.

V usage is TRBV18 and J usage is TRBJ2-1; the match to TRBD1 covers 7 bases. The V gene end was trimmed by 5 bases and the J gene end by 6 bases; junction bases not matched to a gene: 7. In germline, CDR1 is KGHSH, CDR2 LQKENI. This CDR3 contains 14 residues. CDR3 in amino acids: CASSSSGGLNEQFF. CDR3 sequence (DNA): TGTGCCAGCTCATCTTCAGGGGGTCTCAATGAGCAGTTCTTC.

The CDR3 protein is CATSMGGTLVSYTF. CDR3 DNA: TGTGCCACCAGTATGGGGGGGACCCTGGTAAGCTACACCTTC. The genes are TRBV15 and TRBJ1-2; a weak D match, TRBD1 (5 bases). Germline V gene lookup returns CDR1 LNHNV and CDR2 YYDKDF (reference sequence). Deletions cut 6 bases from V and 9 bases from J, with 20 bases between. This CDR3 spans 14 amino acids.

CDR3 loop: CASSVGVTGSSYEQYF. CDR3 in DNA: TGTGCCAGCAGCGTAGGGGTGACAGGGAGCTCCTACGAGCAGTACTTC. The chain joins TRBV7-2 to TRBJ2-7; TRBD1 matches 7 bases. This CDR3 is built from 16 residues. Per the germline V gene, CDR1 is SGHTA and CDR2 is FQGNSA. V was pared by 5 bases and J by 0 bases, with 10 bases of the junction left unmatched.

The table lists this clone with a count of one. This rearrangement joins TRBV6-1 to TRBJ1-2; a weak D match, TRBD1 (6 bases). This CDR3 is built from 12 residues. In germline, CDR1 is MNHNS, CDR2 SASEGT. V was pared by 4 bases and J by 6 bases, with 9 bases between. This CDR3 reads CASSVGADGYTF. DNA for the CDR3: TGTGCCAGCAGTGTGGGGGCGGATGGCTACACCTTC.

The chain is built from TRBV18 and TRBJ2-2; D is unresolved. Germline lookup yields CDR1 KGHSH and CDR2 LQKENI. V was cut by 2 bases and J by 3 bases, with 19 bases left in between. The CDR3 is 18 amino acids. DNA of the CDR3: TGTGCCAGCTCACCAATGCTCACCCGGTGGGCCGACACCGGGGAGCTGTTTTTT. Translating gives CASSPMLTRWADTGELFF.

The chain recombines TRBV11-1 with TRBJ2-3; TRBD2 might be the D (7 bases). CDR1 and CDR2 (germline): SGHAT, FQDESV (reference sequence). This CDR3 has 15 residues. Trimming removed 5 bases from V and 2 bases from J, with 14 bases in between. Here the CDR3 reads CASSTTGGPTDTQYF. The CDR3 nucleotides are TGTGCCAGCAGCACGACGGGGGGCCCCACAGATACGCAGTATTTT.

The rearrangement uses TRBV18 and TRBJ1-3; D remains ambiguous. V was pared by 0 bases and J by 2 bases, with 11 bases between. This CDR3 contains 16 residues. Germline V gene data show CDR1 as KGHSH and CDR2 as LQKENI. CDR3 coding DNA: TGTGCCAGCTCACCACCGTCAGGATTAGCTGGAAACACCATATATTTT. Its translation: CASSPPSGLAGNTIYF.

The chain has TRBV18 and TRBJ2-1; D is perhaps TRBD1 or TRBD2 (5 bases each). There are 16 residues in the CDR3. CDR1 KGHSH and CDR2 LQKENI come from the germline V gene. Between the trimmed V and J ends, which lost 1 base and 4 bases, there was a span of 14 bases. The CDR3 is CASSPRSGTGYNEQFF. CDR3 coding DNA: TGTGCCAGCTCACCACGTTCCGGGACGGGGTACAATGAGCAGTTCTTC.

This sequence joins TRBV7-2 and TRBJ2-7; D gene uncertain. The V end was cut by 3 bases, the J end by 3 bases, with 9 bases between. Germline loops: CDR1 SGHTA, CDR2 FQGNSA. This CDR3 has 13 amino acids. The CDR3 region has the DNA TGTGCCAGCAGCTTTTCGGCTAACTACGAGCAGTACTTC. This gives the protein CASSFSANYEQYF.

The chain is built from TRBV4-3 and TRBJ2-3; D might be TRBD2 (6 bases). The CDR3 spans 14 residues. Trimming removed 3 bases from V and 2 bases from J, with 9 bases in between. Per the germline V gene, CDR1 is LGHNA and CDR2 is YSLEER. The CDR3 loop is CASSQGLVTDTQYF. The CDR3 nucleotides are TGCGCCAGCAGCCAGGGACTCGTCACAGATACGCAGTATTTT.

The V and J genes are TRBV14 and TRBJ1-6; TRBD1 matches at 7 bases. CDR3 length: 16 residues. Trimming removed 5 bases from V and 10 bases from J; junction bases left unmatched: 14. CDR1 and CDR2 from the germline V gene are SGHDN and FVKESK. CDR3 loop: CASSSTPGTANSPLHF. CDR3 coding DNA: TGTGCCAGCAGCTCAACCCCCGGGACAGCCAACTCACCCCTCCACTTT.

This clone showed up just a few times. The rearrangement links TRBV7-9 to TRBJ1-3; the D is unclear. Germline values: CDR1 SEHNR, CDR2 FQNEAQ (reference sequence). Trimming shortened V by 11 bases and J by 7 bases, and 6 bases separated the two germline ends. This CDR3 contains 9 residues. The CDR3 DNA sequence: TGTGCCGTCGTCAACACCATATATTTT. Amino acid sequence: CAVVNTIYF.

V usage is TRBV7-9 and J usage is TRBJ1-1; no reliable D call. The CDR3 extends over 15 amino acids. Germline loops: CDR1 SEHNR, CDR2 FQNEAQ (reference sequence). Trimming pared 4 bases from V and 1 base from J, leaving 13 bases between. The CDR3 loop is CASSSTGRANTEAFF. The CDR3 DNA reads TGTGCCAGCAGCTCCACGGGTAGGGCGAACACTGAAGCTTTCTTT. The whole variable domain, filled in from reference TRBV7-9 and TRBJ1-1, reads DTGVSQNPRHKITKRGQNVTFRCDPISEHNRLYWYRQTLGQGPEFLTYFQNEAQLEKSRLLSDRFSAERPKGSFSTLEIQRTEQGDSAMYLCASSSTGRANTEAFFGQGTRLTVV.

This clone showed up just once. V usage is TRBV15 and J usage is TRBJ1-3; no clear D. The CDR3 runs 15 residues. V was cut by 0 bases and J by 3 bases, with 9 bases left in between. The germline V gene encodes CDR1 LNHNV and CDR2 YYDKDF (reference sequence). In DNA form, the CDR3 reads TGTGCCACCAGCAGAGATGCCGGGTATGGAAACACCATATATTTT. This translates into CATSRDAGYGNTIYF.

The chain carries TRBV19 and TRBJ2-7; TRBD1 agrees at 9 bases. With V trimmed by 5 bases and J by 11 bases, 7 bases remained unmatched. Germline CDR1 is LNHDA and CDR2 is SQIVND (reference sequence). CDR3 length equals 12 residues. The CDR3 DNA reads TGTGCCAGTAGTCCTCGACAGGGGGATAAGTACTTC. Its protein is CASSPRQGDKYF. The entire variable domain, with the rest obtained from reference TRBV19 and TRBJ2-7, is as follows: DGGITQSPKYLFRKEGQNVTLSCEQNLNHDAMYWYRQDPGQGLRLIYYSQIVNDFQKGDIAEGYSVSREKKESFPLTVTSAQKNPTAFYLCASSPRQGDKYFGPGTRLTVT.

V and J are TRBV19 and TRBJ2-2; TRBD2 agrees at 8 bases. V was pared by 6 bases and J by 2 bases, with 11 bases of the junction left unmatched. The CDR3 covers 17 residues. The germline V gene encodes CDR1 LNHDA and CDR2 SQIVND (reference sequence). CDR3 in amino acids: CASRRRGSGDNTGELFF. The CDR3 DNA follows: TGTGCCAGTAGACGCCGCGGTAGCGGGGATAACACCGGGGAGCTGTTTTTT.

The V gene is TRBV6-5, the J gene TRBJ2-3; D is undetermined. The V gene's germline CDR1 is MNHEY and CDR2 SVGAGI. This CDR3 has 14 residues. V gave up 10 bases and J gave up 1 base, with 15 bases separating them. The chain's CDR3 is CATRRFLRTDTQYF. In DNA, the CDR3 is TGTGCCACCCGCCGATTCCTCCGCACAGATACGCAGTATTTT.

On this clone itself: The germline gene is not matched at one end of the junction; a read error may be the cause. The V gene is TRBV5-1, the J gene TRBJ1-4; D is unresolved. This CDR3 has 14 residues. CDR1 and CDR2 (germline): SGHRS, YFSETQ. DNA of the CDR3: TGTGCCAGCAGCCCCATCGGGAGAGGTGAAAAACTGTTTTTT. It yields the protein CASSPIGRGEKLFF.

The V and J genes are TRBV4-1 and TRBJ2-3, with 8 bases that match TRBD1. Germline V gives CDR1 MGHRA, CDR2 YSYEKL. J lost 4 bases, V lost 1 base, and 4 bases had no gene match. This CDR3 comprises 15 residues. CDR3: CASSQADRAADTQYF. CDR3 DNA sequence: TGCGCCAGCAGCCAAGCGGACAGGGCAGCAGATACGCAGTATTTT.